This is a list of T cell receptor beta chains from one sample in a study of early T cells in non-severe SARS-CoV-2 infection. TCRdb reanalysed the 5' RACE reads using MiXCR and keeps one entry per CDR3 protein. The sample includes some 100,000 distinct CDR3 sequences, roughly 14% seen only once; the top ten take 0.5% to 0.75%. Sequencing was performed on whole blood. The receptors stem from an adult who was a healthcare worker with PCR-confirmed SARS-CoV-2 infection or an uninfected control (not recorded which). Each CDR3 is given with its conserved first and last residue. D genes are given only for firm matches. Expanded clones get a size class; other rows say once, few or many, or leave the size out.

v_call,j_call,d_call,clone_size,cdr3_nt,cdr3_aa
TRBV6-6,TRBJ1-1,TRBD1,few,TGTGCCAGCAGTTACCCCAACAGGGGTGAAGCTTTCTTT,CASSYPNRGEAFF
TRBV6-1,TRBJ1-5,NA,many,TGTGCCAGCAGTGAACGATCGTGGGAGGGGGGTAAGAGCAATCAGCCCCAGCATTTT,CASSERSWEGGKSNQPQHF
TRBV12-3/TRBV12-4,TRBJ2-3,NA,NA,TGTGCCAGCAGTCGACAGCTTAGCACAGATACGCAGTATTTT,CASSRQLSTDTQYF
TRBV7-2,TRBJ2-1,TRBD2,NA,TGTGCCAGCGGCTTAGCGGGGAGCCCCTACAATGAGCAGTTCTTC,CASGLAGSPYNEQFF
TRBV4-1,TRBJ2-5,NA,NA,TGCGCCAGCAGCCGAACCGGGACGATACAAGAGACCCAGTACTTC,CASSRTGTIQETQYF
TRBV18,TRBJ2-5,NA,NA,TGTGCCAGCTCTCAGGGACATTTGGAGACCCAGTACTTC,CASSQGHLETQYF
TRBV30,TRBJ1-1,NA,few,TGTGCCTGGAGCGCAGGGATTACTGAAGCTTTCTTT,CAWSAGITEAFF
TRBV11-2,TRBJ1-3,NA,many,TGTGCCAGCAGCCGAACCGGGGAGACCGGAAACACCATATATTTT,CASSRTGETGNTIYF
TRBV2,TRBJ2-4,TRBD1,once,TGTGCCAGCAGTCGGACAGGGGACAAAAACATTCAGTACTTC,CASSRTGDKNIQYF
TRBV28,TRBJ1-6,NA,NA,TGTGCCACCATGGGCTCCTATAATTCACCCCTCCACTTT,CATMGSYNSPLHF
TRBV5-5,TRBJ1-1,TRBD1,few,TGTGCCAGCAAGAACAGGGGAAACACTGAAGCTTTCTTT,CASKNRGNTEAFF
TRBV10-1,TRBJ2-3,NA,few,TGCGCCACCCTTAGGGACTTCACAGATACGCAGTATTTT,CATLRDFTDTQYF
TRBV4-2,TRBJ1-5,NA,NA,TGTGCCAGCAGCCAAGGTCCCCTGGGGGTGAGCAATCAGCCCCAGCATTTT,CASSQGPLGVSNQPQHF
TRBV11-2,TRBJ1-2,NA,few,TGTGCCAGCAGCTTCGGCTACATGAACGGCTACACCTTC,CASSFGYMNGYTF
TRBV12-3/TRBV12-4,TRBJ2-1,NA,few,TGTGCCAGCAGTCTACAGGGGCGGGGCAATGAGCAGTTCTTC,CASSLQGRGNEQFF
TRBV5-1,TRBJ2-2,NA,NA,TGCGCCAGCAAGCAAGGACCCACGAACACCGGGGAGCTGTTTTTT,CASKQGPTNTGELFF
TRBV2,TRBJ1-5,NA,NA,TGTGCCAGCAGGGCCCCGGGGCCGGTTCTGATGCCCCAGCATTTT,CASRAPGPVLMPQHF
TRBV6-6,TRBJ1-2,NA,many,TGTGCCAGCAGTTTTACAGGGTCCTATGGCTACACCTTC,CASSFTGSYGYTF
TRBV19,TRBJ2-4,NA,NA,TGTGCCAGTACCAGATCCGGAAACATTCAGTACTTC,CASTRSGNIQYF
TRBV12-3/TRBV12-4,TRBJ1-2,TRBD1,few,TGTGCCAGCAGTGACGCTACAGGGGGCGTGGGCTACACCTTC,CASSDATGGVGYTF
TRBV24-1,TRBJ2-1,NA,NA,TGTGCCACCAGTGATTTGGGGGCGTATGAGCAGTTCTTC,CATSDLGAYEQFF
TRBV7-6,TRBJ2-6,NA,few,TGTGCCAGCAGCTTAGAGATACAGGCTTACTCTGGGGCCAACGTCCTGACTTTC,CASSLEIQAYSGANVLTF
TRBV20-1,TRBJ2-3,NA,NA,TGCAGTGCCGTAAACGAGGGAGATACGCAGTATTTT,CSAVNEGDTQYF
TRBV3-1,TRBJ2-2,NA,many,TGTGCCAGCACCGTCTGGCCACTTACCGGGGAGCTGTTTTTT,CASTVWPLTGELFF
TRBV11-2,TRBJ2-2,TRBD2,NA,TGTGCCAGCAGCTTACTGGTGGCGGGGGGGAATTCGAACACCGGGGAGCTGTTTTTT,CASSLLVAGGNSNTGELFF
TRBV7-6,TRBJ2-1,TRBD2,few,TGTGCCAGCAGCTTAGCTAATCTTTTCCGGGGGGAACAAAATGAGCAGTTCTTC,CASSLANLFRGEQNEQFF
TRBV7-3,TRBJ1-6,NA,NA,TGTGCCAGCAGCTTAAGATTCCGCTCACCCCTCCACTTT,CASSLRFRSPLHF
TRBV28,TRBJ1-2,NA,NA,TGTGCCAGCAGTTTATTAAGGAAATCGGGCGGCTACACCTTC,CASSLLRKSGGYTF
TRBV6-5,TRBJ1-1,NA,few,TGTGCCAGCACCCCAAACGGGGGGTACGGGACTGAAGCTTTCTTT,CASTPNGGYGTEAFF
TRBV18,TRBJ1-1,NA,many,TGTGCCAGCTCACCATCAGGGCGAGTTGAAGCTTTCTTT,CASSPSGRVEAFF
TRBV12-3/TRBV12-4,TRBJ2-3,TRBD2,few,TGTGCCAGCAGCAGACTAAGCGGGGCAGATACGCAGTATTTT,CASSRLSGADTQYF
TRBV7-7,TRBJ1-1,NA,few,TGTGCCAGCAGCTTAAACTTCGGGAAGTCTGAAGCTTTCTTT,CASSLNFGKSEAFF
TRBV27,TRBJ2-3,NA,NA,TGTGCCAGCAGTTTCCCAGGCACAGATACGCAGTATTTT,CASSFPGTDTQYF
TRBV18,TRBJ1-5,NA,few,TGTGCCAGCCACGAGACCAGCAATCAGCCCCAGCATTTT,CASHETSNQPQHF
TRBV7-6,TRBJ2-1,TRBD2,many,TGTGCCAGCAGCTTAGTCGGGCCGGGGGGGCGCGCCGAATACAATGAGCAGTTCTTC,CASSLVGPGGRAEYNEQFF
TRBV4-1,TRBJ2-5,NA,NA,TGCGCCAGCAGCCAAAATTTCGGGGAGGAGACCCAGTACTTC,CASSQNFGEETQYF
TRBV27,TRBJ2-1,NA,many,TGTGCCAGCAGTCCCCGTGGGTACAATGAGCAGTTCTTC,CASSPRGYNEQFF
TRBV20-1,TRBJ1-5,NA,NA,TGCAGTGCTGCAAGGGGTGACGGGGGATATAGCAATCAGCCCCAGCATTTT,CSAARGDGGYSNQPQHF
TRBV7-3,TRBJ2-1,TRBD2,NA,TGTGCCAGCAGCCCGGAAAAAGCGGGGAAAAGCAATGAGCAGTTCTTC,CASSPEKAGKSNEQFF
TRBV21-1,TRBJ2-3,NA,few,TGTGCCAGCAGCGACAGGAGTAGCGGGGGGGCCAGAGATACGCAGTATTTT,CASSDRSSGGARDTQYF
TRBV19,TRBJ1-5,NA,NA,TGTGCCAGTAGTAGCAGAGCTCGAGGCGTAAGCAATCAGCCCCAGCATTTT,CASSSRARGVSNQPQHF
TRBV13,TRBJ2-3,TRBD2,NA,TGTGCCAGCAGCCAGCGGGGGCTCTCAGATACGCAGTATTTT,CASSQRGLSDTQYF
TRBV11-2,TRBJ1-2,NA,few,TGTGCCAGCAGCTCCGACCGTGGCATCTATGGCTACACCTTC,CASSSDRGIYGYTF
TRBV11-2,TRBJ1-2,TRBD1,NA,TGTGCCAGCAGCTTAGAAGGGGGCCGGTATGGCTACACCTTC,CASSLEGGRYGYTF
TRBV30,TRBJ2-1,TRBD2,few,TGTGCCTGGAGCCTAGGACTAGCTAGCGATGAGCAGTTCTTC,CAWSLGLASDEQFF
TRBV6-1,TRBJ2-5,NA,NA,TGTGCCAGCAGTGATTACAGCCAAGAGACCCAGTACTTC,CASSDYSQETQYF
TRBV30,TRBJ2-5,TRBD2,many,TGTGCCTGGAGTTCCCCGGGACTAGCGGGGGGAAAGACCCAGTACTTC,CAWSSPGLAGGKTQYF
TRBV28,TRBJ2-3,TRBD1,NA,TGTGCCAGCAGTTTATCTACATCAGGGGGCGGGGTCCAGTATTTT,CASSLSTSGGGVQYF